This T cell receptor (beta chain) was sequenced for a study of blood T cell repertoires in COVID-19. Comments on this clone: This sample includes further DNA sequences coding for the same CDR3.

V lost 0 bases and J lost 5, with 5 bases in between. The CDR3 contains 12 residues. CDR1 is SGHNT and CDR2 is YYREEE in the germline V gene (reference sequence). The data were produced by immunoSEQ multiplex PCR, yet TCRdb's version contains in-frame clones alone and is incomplete. Here the sample spans approximately 500,000 clones, over 75% being singletons. The sequence came from a woman between 40 and 55 years old who had recovered from COVID-19. The chain employs TRBV5-4 and TRBJ1-2, with D uncertain. The source material was PBMCs or T cells enriched from blood (not recorded which). The chain's CDR3 is CASSLAGYGYTF. CDR3 sequence (DNA): TGTGCCAGCAGCTTGGCCGGGTATGGCTACACCTTC.